This is a list of T cell receptor beta chains from one sample in a study of shared clonotypes between healthy human individuals. The assay was immunoSEQ multiplex PCR, and TCRdb's table has in-frame clones only and misses some. The sample lists hundreds of thousands of clones; 73% were seen once. The specimen sequenced was memory CD4+ T cells sorted from blood. All receptors derive from a young woman in good health. CDR3s leave out the opening cysteine and the closing phenylalanine or tryptophan. Fields, in order: V gene, CDR3 length, J gene, CDR3 protein.

v_call: TRBV30
cdr3_length: 10
j_call: TRBJ2-5
cdr3_aa: AWEGPGETQY

v_call: TRBV28
cdr3_length: 13
j_call: TRBJ2-3
cdr3_aa: ASSFSGVSTDTQY

v_call: TRBV19
cdr3_length: 13
j_call: TRBJ2-1
cdr3_aa: ASSSSGSSYNEQF

v_call: TRBV11-2
cdr3_length: 15
j_call: TRBJ2-7
cdr3_aa: ASSFVRRAGGAYEQY

v_call: TRBV28
cdr3_length: 9
j_call: TRBJ2-5
cdr3_aa: ASSPRETQY

v_call: TRBV30
cdr3_length: 10
j_call: TRBJ1-1
cdr3_aa: AWKRMNTEAF

v_call: TRBV14
cdr3_length: 10
j_call: TRBJ2-3
cdr3_aa: ASSLLAGGRY

v_call: TRBV7-9
cdr3_length: 14
j_call: TRBJ2-1
cdr3_aa: ASSPPGSGGYNEQF

v_call: TRBV29-1
cdr3_length: 12
j_call: TRBJ1-1
cdr3_aa: SVSPGTGWTEAF

v_call: TRBV9
cdr3_length: 16
j_call: TRBJ2-3
cdr3_aa: ASSVGPGTVPSTDTQY

v_call: TRBV7-8
cdr3_length: 15
j_call: TRBJ2-2
cdr3_aa: ASTPSRRERVTGELF

v_call: TRBV20-1
cdr3_length: 9
j_call: TRBJ2-3
cdr3_aa: SASPSDTQY

v_call: TRBV28
cdr3_length: 16
j_call: TRBJ2-1
cdr3_aa: ASLGLAGVRVHYNEQF

v_call: TRBV27
cdr3_length: 15
j_call: TRBJ2-2
cdr3_aa: ASSSSGTGDLPGELF

v_call: TRBV6-1
cdr3_length: 16
j_call: TRBJ2-1
cdr3_aa: ASSEEGASGNSYNEQF

v_call: TRBV15
cdr3_length: 12
j_call: TRBJ2-5
cdr3_aa: ATSRDYSVETQY

v_call: TRBV5-6
cdr3_length: 13
j_call: TRBJ1-2
cdr3_aa: ASSRGYSSNYGYT

v_call: TRBV2
cdr3_length: 12
j_call: TRBJ2-1
cdr3_aa: ASRPGQGPNEQF

v_call: TRBV14
cdr3_length: 14
j_call: TRBJ1-1
cdr3_aa: ASSRRIQGGFTEAF

v_call: TRBV2
cdr3_length: 10
j_call: TRBJ2-5
cdr3_aa: ASRSGGETQY

v_call: TRBV10-1
cdr3_length: 11
j_call: TRBJ1-2
cdr3_aa: ASSETYNYGYT

v_call: TRBV6-4
cdr3_length: 13
j_call: TRBJ2-3
cdr3_aa: ASSEGSGETDTQY

v_call: TRBV28
cdr3_length: 12
j_call: TRBJ2-7
cdr3_aa: ASSFGRYSYEQY

v_call: TRBV5-1
cdr3_length: 12
j_call: TRBJ2-3
cdr3_aa: ASSTGDRTDTQY

v_call: TRBV15
cdr3_length: 10
j_call: TRBJ2-7
cdr3_aa: ATSRVGHEQY

v_call: TRBV28
cdr3_length: 12
j_call: TRBJ1-1
cdr3_aa: ASNVVAGIKGAF

v_call: TRBV6-5
cdr3_length: 12
j_call: TRBJ2-7
cdr3_aa: ASSYTGGPYEQY

v_call: TRBV5-1
cdr3_length: 13
j_call: TRBJ1-1
cdr3_aa: ASSPNTGMNTEAF

v_call: TRBV11-2
cdr3_length: 13
j_call: TRBJ2-1
cdr3_aa: ASSSIAAAYNEQF

v_call: TRBV28
cdr3_length: 13
j_call: TRBJ2-7
cdr3_aa: ASSSPPGQSYEQY

v_call: TRBV30
cdr3_length: 13
j_call: TRBJ1-3
cdr3_aa: AWSPDRPSGNTIY

v_call: TRBV30
cdr3_length: 14
j_call: TRBJ1-2
cdr3_aa: AWSRPGTGQNYGYT

v_call: TRBV6-1
cdr3_length: 12
j_call: TRBJ1-2
cdr3_aa: ASSFGSEGYGYT

v_call: TRBV6-5
cdr3_length: 11
j_call: TRBJ1-4
cdr3_aa: ASRTPAGEKLF

v_call: TRBV5-1
cdr3_length: 13
j_call: TRBJ2-3
cdr3_aa: ASSISGVGQDTQY

v_call: TRBV27
cdr3_length: 13
j_call: TRBJ1-5
cdr3_aa: ASSFGQGYDQPQH

v_call: TRBV5-1
cdr3_length: 9
j_call: TRBJ2-1
cdr3_aa: ASSFINEQF